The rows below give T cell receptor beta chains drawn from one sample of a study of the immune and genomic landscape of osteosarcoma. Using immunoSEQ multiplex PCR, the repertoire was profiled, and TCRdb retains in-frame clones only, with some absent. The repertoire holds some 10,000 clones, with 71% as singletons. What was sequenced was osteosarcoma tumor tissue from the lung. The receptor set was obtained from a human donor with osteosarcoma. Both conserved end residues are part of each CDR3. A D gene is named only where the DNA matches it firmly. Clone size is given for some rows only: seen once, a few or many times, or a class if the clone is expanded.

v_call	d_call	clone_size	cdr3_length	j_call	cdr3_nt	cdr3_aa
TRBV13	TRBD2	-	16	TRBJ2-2	TGTGCCAGCAGCTTAGTGCGGGAGGGCCACCCAGGGGAGCTGTTTTTT	CASSLVREGHPGELFF
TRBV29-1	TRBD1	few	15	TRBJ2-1	TGCAGCGCTGCGGGACAGGGCGGTTTCGTCAATGAGCAGTTCTTC	CSAAGQGGFVNEQFF
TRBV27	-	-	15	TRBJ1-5	TGTGCCAGCAGTTTATCACGGTATAGCAATCAGCCCCAGCATTTT	CASSLSRYSNQPQHF
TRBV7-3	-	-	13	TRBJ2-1	TGTGCCAGCAGCCCAGGGGGGCACACCCGTCCTCTCTTC	CASSPGGHTRPLF
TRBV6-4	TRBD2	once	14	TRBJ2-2	TGTGCCAGCAGTGCACTAGCGGGAGGCGGGGAGCTGTTTTTT	CASSALAGGGELFF
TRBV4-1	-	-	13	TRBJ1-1	TGCGCCAGCAGCCGCACTTTGAACACTGAAGCTTTCTTT	CASSRTLNTEAFF
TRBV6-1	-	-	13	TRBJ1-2	TGTGCCAGCAGTGAATGGGGGGGGGATGGCTACACCTTC	CASSEWGGDGYTF
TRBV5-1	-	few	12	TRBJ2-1	TGCGCCAGCAGCCTCCAGTACAATGAGCAGTTCTTC	CASSLQYNEQFF
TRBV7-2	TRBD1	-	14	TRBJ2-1	TGTGCCAGCAGCTACAGGGGGCAAAGCAATGAGCAGTTCTTC	CASSYRGQSNEQFF
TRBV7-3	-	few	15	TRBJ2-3	TGTGCCAGCAGCTTAACGACAGTCAAAAGAGATACGCAGTATTTT	CASSLTTVKRDTQYF
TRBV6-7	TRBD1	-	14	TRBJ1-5	TGTGCCAGCAGAAAGACAGGGAGGAATCAGCCCCAGCATTTT	CASRKTGRNQPQHF
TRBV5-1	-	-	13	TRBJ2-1	TGCGCCAGCAAAAGGGACTTGTACAATGAGCAGTTCTTC	CASKRDLYNEQFF
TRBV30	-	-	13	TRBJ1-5	TGTGCCTGGGGCACAGGGTCGAGGCAGCCCCAGCATTTT	CAWGTGSRQPQHF
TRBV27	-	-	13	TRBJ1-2	TGTGCCAGCAGTAAGGGGGGGGCGAGTGGCTACACCTTC	CASSKGGASGYTF
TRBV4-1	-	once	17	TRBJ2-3	TGCGCCAGCAGCCAAGATGGGTCTAGTATGTCGGCAGATACGCAGTATTTT	CASSQDGSSMSADTQYF
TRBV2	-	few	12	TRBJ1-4	TGTGCCAGCGCGGAAGGGAACAGGAAACTGTTTTTT	CASAEGNRKLFF
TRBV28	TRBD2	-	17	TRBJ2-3	TGTGCCAGCAGTTCCGCGACGCCTAGCGGGCCGCGGGATACGCAGTATTTT	CASSSATPSGPRDTQYF
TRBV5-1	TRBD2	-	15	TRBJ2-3	TGCGCCAGCAGCTTGACTAGCGGGATCACAGATACGCAGTATTTT	CASSLTSGITDTQYF
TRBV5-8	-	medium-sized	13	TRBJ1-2	TGTGCCAGCAGCTTACTCAATAACTATGGCTACACCTTC	CASSLLNNYGYTF
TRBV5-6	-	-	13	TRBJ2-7	TGTGCCAGCAGCTTACAGGGTTCCTACGAGCAGTACTTC	CASSLQGSYEQYF
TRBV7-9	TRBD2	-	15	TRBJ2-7	TGTGCCAGCAGCTTAGAAGCGGGAGGGCCAGCGGGGCAGTACTTC	CASSLEAGGPAGQYF
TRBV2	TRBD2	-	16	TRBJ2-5	TGTGCCAGCAGAAACATGGGACTAGCGGGAGGAGAGACCCAGTACTTC	CASRNMGLAGGETQYF
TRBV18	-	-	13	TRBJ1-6	TGTGCCAGCTCACCCAGCTACAATTCACCCCTCCACTTT	CASSPSYNSPLHF
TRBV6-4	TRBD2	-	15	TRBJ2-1	TGTGCCAGCAGTGAGCTTGGCGGGAGTGGCGATGAGCAGTTCTTC	CASSELGGSGDEQFF
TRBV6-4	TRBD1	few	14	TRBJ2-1	TGTGCCAGCAGTGAGGGGACAGGGGGCAATGAGCAGTTCTTC	CASSEGTGGNEQFF
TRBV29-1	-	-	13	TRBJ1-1	TGCAGCGCTTATGGGGCTCGGAACACTGAAGCTTTCTTT	CSAYGARNTEAFF